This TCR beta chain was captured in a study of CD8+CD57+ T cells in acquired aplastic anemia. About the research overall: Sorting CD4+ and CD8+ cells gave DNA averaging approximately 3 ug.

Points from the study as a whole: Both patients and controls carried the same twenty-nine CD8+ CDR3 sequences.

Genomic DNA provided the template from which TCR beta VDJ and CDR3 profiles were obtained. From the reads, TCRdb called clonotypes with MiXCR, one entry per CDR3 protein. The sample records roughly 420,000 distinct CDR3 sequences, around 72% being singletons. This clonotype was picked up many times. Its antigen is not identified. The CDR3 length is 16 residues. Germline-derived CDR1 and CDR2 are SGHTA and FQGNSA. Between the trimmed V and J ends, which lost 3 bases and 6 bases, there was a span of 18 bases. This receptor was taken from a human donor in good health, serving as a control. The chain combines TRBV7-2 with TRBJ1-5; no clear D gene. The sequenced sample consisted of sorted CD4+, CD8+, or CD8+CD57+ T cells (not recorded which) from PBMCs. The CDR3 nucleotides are TGTGCCAGCAGCTTTTCCCCCCTGGGAGGAGGTCAGCCCCAGCATTTT. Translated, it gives CASSFSPLGGGQPQHF.